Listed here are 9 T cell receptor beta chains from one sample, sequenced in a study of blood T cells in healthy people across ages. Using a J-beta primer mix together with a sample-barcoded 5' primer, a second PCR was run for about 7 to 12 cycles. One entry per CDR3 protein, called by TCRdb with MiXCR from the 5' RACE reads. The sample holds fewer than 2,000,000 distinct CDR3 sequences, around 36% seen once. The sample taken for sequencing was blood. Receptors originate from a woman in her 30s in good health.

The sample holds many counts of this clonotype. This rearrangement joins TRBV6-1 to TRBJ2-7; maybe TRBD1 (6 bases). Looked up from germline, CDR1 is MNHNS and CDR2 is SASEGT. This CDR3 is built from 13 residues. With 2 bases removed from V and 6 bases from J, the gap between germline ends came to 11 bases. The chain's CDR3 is CASSERQGGEQYF. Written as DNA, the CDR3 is TGTGCCAGCAGTGAACGACAAGGGGGCGAGCAGTACTTC.

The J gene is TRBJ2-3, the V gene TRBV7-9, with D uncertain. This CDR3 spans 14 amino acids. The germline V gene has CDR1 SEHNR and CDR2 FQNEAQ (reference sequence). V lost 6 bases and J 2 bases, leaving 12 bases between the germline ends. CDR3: CASSFDRDTDTQYF. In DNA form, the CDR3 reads TGTGCCAGCAGTTTCGACCGCGACACAGATACGCAGTATTTT.

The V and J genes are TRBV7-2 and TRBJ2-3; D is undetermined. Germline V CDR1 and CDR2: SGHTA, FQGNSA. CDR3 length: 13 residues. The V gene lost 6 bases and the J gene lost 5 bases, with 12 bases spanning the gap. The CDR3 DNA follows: TGTACCAGCAGTTTTCTCCCTCGAGATACGCAGTATTTT. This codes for CTSSFLPRDTQYF.

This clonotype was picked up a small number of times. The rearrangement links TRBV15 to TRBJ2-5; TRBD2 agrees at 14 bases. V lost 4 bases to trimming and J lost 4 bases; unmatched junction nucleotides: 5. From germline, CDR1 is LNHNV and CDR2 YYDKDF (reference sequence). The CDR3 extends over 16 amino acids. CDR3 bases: TGTGCCACCAGCAACCCGGGACTAGCGGGAGTAGAGACCCAGTACTTC. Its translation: CATSNPGLAGVETQYF.

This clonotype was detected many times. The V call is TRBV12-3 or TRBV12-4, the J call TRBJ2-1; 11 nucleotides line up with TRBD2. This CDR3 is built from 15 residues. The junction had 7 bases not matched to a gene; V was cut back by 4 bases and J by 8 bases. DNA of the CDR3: TGTGCCAGCAGTTCTTTAGCGGGGGGGTTTGATGAGCAGTTCTTC. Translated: CASSSLAGGFDEQFF.

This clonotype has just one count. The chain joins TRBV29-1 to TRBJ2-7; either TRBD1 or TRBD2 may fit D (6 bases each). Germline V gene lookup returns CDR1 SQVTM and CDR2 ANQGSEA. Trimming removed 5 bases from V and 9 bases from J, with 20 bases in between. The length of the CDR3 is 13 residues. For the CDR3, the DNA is TGCAGCGTTTGGAGGGGTACAGGGCGGGGGCAGTACTTC. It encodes CSVWRGTGRGQYF.

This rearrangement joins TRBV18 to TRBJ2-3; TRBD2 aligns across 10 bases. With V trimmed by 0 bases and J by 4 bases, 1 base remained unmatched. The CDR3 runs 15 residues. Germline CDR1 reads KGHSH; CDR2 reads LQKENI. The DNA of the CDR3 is TGTGCCAGCTCACCACCACTAGCGGGGTCAGATACGCAGTATTTT. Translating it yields CASSPPLAGSDTQYF. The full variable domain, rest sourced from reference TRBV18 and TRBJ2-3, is NAGVMQNPRHLVRRRGQEARLRCSPMKGHSHVYWYRQLPEEGLKFMVYLQKENIIDESGMPKERFSAEFPKEGPSILRIQQVVRGDSAAYFCASSPPLAGSDTQYFGPGTRLTVL.

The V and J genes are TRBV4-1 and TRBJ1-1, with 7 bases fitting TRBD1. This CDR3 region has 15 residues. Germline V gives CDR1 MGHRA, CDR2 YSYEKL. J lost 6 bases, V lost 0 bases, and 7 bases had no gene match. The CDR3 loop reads CASSQDRRGLAEAFF. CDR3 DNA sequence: TGCGCCAGCAGCCAAGATAGGAGGGGGCTCGCTGAAGCTTTCTTT.

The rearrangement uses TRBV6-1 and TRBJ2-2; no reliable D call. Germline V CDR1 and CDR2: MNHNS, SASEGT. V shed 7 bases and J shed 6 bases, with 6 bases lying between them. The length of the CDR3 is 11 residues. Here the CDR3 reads CASNLPGELFF. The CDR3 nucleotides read TGTGCCAGCAATTTACCCGGGGAGCTGTTTTTT.